This paragraph reports one T cell receptor beta chain. This sample stems from a study of blood T cell repertoires in COVID-19. Some clones are missing from TCRdb's copy, which holds only in-frame ones; the method was immunoSEQ multiplex PCR. The data hold under 250,000 clones, with about 83% observed a single time. V was pared by 5 bases and J by 0 bases, with 9 bases of the junction left unmatched. CDR1 and CDR2 (germline): SGHNT, YENEEA. The CDR3 contains 16 residues. The sequence was collected from a man aged 35-49 years with active or convalescent COVID-19. The genes are TRBV11-3 and TRBJ1-1; 7 bases align to TRBD1. Sequenced: peripheral blood. The CDR3 region has the DNA TGTGCCAGCAGCGCTCACCCAGGGGGGATGAACACTGAAGCTTTCTTT. Residues: CASSAHPGGMNTEAFF.